Shown below are 20 T cell receptor beta chains from a single sample sequenced in a study of naive and memory T cell subsets (dated by TCRdb to 2016 to 2017). Library preparation employed UMI-ligation and nested PCR. TCRdb names Illumina MiSeq as the instrument used. The beta constant-region primer was an equimolar mix of two oligonucleotides covering both TRBC1 and TRBC2. The raw public data were reprocessed by TCRdb itself: fastp quality trimming at Q25, MiXCR clonotype calling, in-frame beta chains only. Every CDR3 protein is listed once, alongside the most common genes and DNA of its rows. In this sample the table shows 140,000 to 150,000 distinct CDR3 sequences, 15% to 20% of which occur a single time. About 0.13% of the sample is taken by the ten largest. The specimen was naive CD4+ T cells from blood. Taken with the paper, the label for cell subset or site translates to: naive T cells, CD45RA high CD27+. Source of these receptors: a human donor in good health.

The gene calls are TRBV7-7 and TRBJ1-5; 9 bases are a match to TRBD1. The CDR3 length is 18 residues. With V trimmed by 3 bases and J by 6 bases, 15 bases remained unmatched. CDR1 is SSHAT and CDR2 is FNYEAQ in the germline V gene (reference sequence). The chain's CDR3 is CASSFSKIRTGVFQPQHF. The CDR3 DNA sequence: TGTGCCAGCAGCTTCTCTAAAATAAGGACAGGGGTATTTCAGCCCCAGCATTTT.

This clonotype appeared a few times. The chain uses TRBV7-9 and TRBJ1-3; 8 bases align to TRBD1. CDR3 length: 13 amino acids. The junction had 5 bases not matched to a gene; V was cut back by 4 bases and J by 9 bases. CDR1 SEHNR and CDR2 FQNEAQ come from the germline V gene (reference sequence). CDR3 region: CASSSRQGSTIYF. CDR3 DNA sequence: TGTGCCAGCAGCTCCAGACAGGGGAGCACCATATATTTT.

This sequence joins TRBV6-5 and TRBJ2-2; 7 bases fit TRBD1. Trimming took 5 bases from V and 5 from J; bases not matched to a gene: 2. Germline V gene data show CDR1 as MNHEY and CDR2 as SVGAGI. This CDR3 has 13 amino acids. DNA of the CDR3: TGTGCCAGCAGTCGGACAGGTACCGGGGAGCTGTTTTTT. This gives the protein CASSRTGTGELFF.

This clonotype occurred a few times. The chain carries TRBV20-1 and TRBJ2-7; possible D gene TRBD2, 6 bases. CDR1 and CDR2 (germline): DFQATT, SNEGSKA (reference sequence). V lost 6 bases to trimming and J lost 2 bases, with 17 bases between them. The CDR3 has 14 residues. The CDR3 sequence: CSATTGTYTYEQYF. CDR3 DNA sequence: TGCAGTGCAACTACGGGGACTTACACCTACGAGCAGTACTTC.

The rearrangement uses TRBV10-3 and TRBJ2-7; 8 bases match TRBD1. The CDR3 contains 14 residues. The ends lost 2 bases at V and 3 bases at J; junction bases unmatched: 3. From germline, CDR1 is ENHRY and CDR2 SYGVKD. The CDR3 nucleotides are TGTGCCATCAGTGAGAGAGGGACAGGCTACGAGCAGTACTTC. Its protein is CAISERGTGYEQYF.

The rearrangement uses TRBV10-3 and TRBJ1-3; perhaps TRBD1 as D (5 bases). The CDR3 extends over 15 amino acids. The V end lost 0 bases, the J end lost 2 bases, and 8 bases lay between the germline ends. Germline CDR1 reads ENHRY; CDR2 reads SYGVKD. The CDR3 region has the DNA TGTGCCATCAGTGAGTCAACAGGAGCTGGAAACACCATATATTTT. Encoded protein: CAISESTGAGNTIYF.

This clonotype appeared a few times. The CDR3 reads CASSLGLAKNIQYF. CDR3 in DNA: TGTGCCAGCAGTTTGGGACTAGCGAAGAACATTCAGTACTTC. The chain combines TRBV6-2 or TRBV6-3 with TRBJ2-4, with 10 bases that match TRBD2. Germline V CDR1 and CDR2: MNHEY, SVGEGT. J lost 7 bases, V lost 4 bases, and 4 bases had no gene match. The CDR3 is made up of 14 amino acids.

This clonotype has only a few counts. V is TRBV3-1 and J is TRBJ2-7; 8 bases fit TRBD2. V lost 4 bases and J lost 3; bases outside the gene matches: 2. Germline loops: CDR1 LGHDT, CDR2 YNNKEL (reference sequence). CDR3 length: 13 residues. The CDR3 reads CASSLAGYYEQYF. In DNA form, the CDR3 reads TGTGCCAGCAGCCTAGCGGGATACTACGAGCAGTACTTC.

The table lists this clonotype with a few counts. The chain carries TRBV6-5 and TRBJ2-3; D might be TRBD1 (6 bases). CDR1 and CDR2 from the germline V gene are MNHEY and SVGAGI. V was clipped by 2 bases and J by 0 bases, with 9 bases between them. This CDR3 comprises 15 residues. The CDR3 protein is CASSYQGSSTDTQYF. In nucleotides, the CDR3 is TGTGCCAGCAGTTACCAGGGGTCGAGCACAGATACGCAGTATTTT.

The chain joins TRBV3-1 to TRBJ2-1; D not resolved. Looked up from germline, CDR1 is LGHDT and CDR2 is YNNKEL (reference sequence). The CDR3 is 13 amino acids. The germline V and J ends were trimmed by 1 base and 8 bases, with 9 bases remaining between them. CDR3 DNA sequence: TGTGCCAGCAGCCAAGTCAATATGGATGAGCAGTTCTTC. Amino acid sequence: CASSQVNMDEQFF.

A word on this clonotype: One end of the junction fails to match germline, which may point to a read error. This chain links TRBV4-1 with TRBJ1-1; D possibly corresponds to TRBD1 (5 bases). CDR1 is MGHRA and CDR2 is YSYEKL in the germline V gene. This CDR3 spans 15 amino acids. The CDR3 DNA is TGCGCCAGCAGCCAAGATCGGGGACGCGACACTGAAGCTTACTTT. It codes for CASSQDRGRDTEAYF.

The chain joins TRBV19 to TRBJ1-5; the D is unclear. Per germline, CDR1 LNHDA and CDR2 SQIVND (reference sequence). V lost 3 bases to trimming and J lost 4 bases, with 7 bases between them. The CDR3 contains 13 residues. The CDR3 here is CASSISGNQPQHF. The CDR3 coding sequence is TGTGCCAGTAGTATCTCCGGTAATCAGCCCCAGCATTTT. Looking up the rest from reference TRBV19 and TRBJ1-5 gives the full variable domain: DGGITQSPKYLFRKEGQNVTLSCEQNLNHDAMYWYRQDPGQGLRLIYYSQIVNDFQKGDIAEGYSVSREKKESFPLTVTSAQKNPTAFYLCASSISGNQPQHFGDGTRLSIL.

This clonotype was detected ten times or more. The V gene is TRBV30, the J gene TRBJ2-1, with 9 bases that match TRBD2. The CDR3 totals 15 residues. From germline, CDR1 is GTSNPN and CDR2 SVGIG (reference sequence). V lost 0 bases to trimming and J lost 6 bases; unmatched junction nucleotides: 6. CDR3 sequence: CAWSVGLAGLNEQFF. The CDR3 nucleotides are TGTGCCTGGAGTGTAGGGCTAGCGGGACTCAATGAGCAGTTCTTC. Using reference TRBV30 and TRBJ2-1 for the parts outside the CDR3, the full variable domain is SQTIHQWPATLVQPVGSPLSLECTVEGTSNPNLYWYRQAAGRGLQLLFYSVGIGQISSEVPQNLSASRPQDRQFILSSKKLLLSDSGFYLCAWSVGLAGLNEQFFGPGTRLTVL.

V gene TRBV30 combines with J gene TRBJ2-3, with D perhaps given as TRBD1 or TRBD2 (5 bases each). The germline V gene encodes CDR1 GTSNPN and CDR2 SVGIG (reference sequence). The V and J ends lost 0 bases and 8 bases respectively, with 9 bases between them. This CDR3 region has 12 residues. CDR3 coding DNA: TGTGCCTGGAGTGTAAACGGGGCTACGCAGTATTTT. Translating it yields CAWSVNGATQYF.

As for this clonotype: A clone one base away is much larger, so this may be a read error. The rearrangement uses TRBV28 and TRBJ2-1; 7 nucleotides match TRBD2. The CDR3 is made up of 14 amino acids. V lost 3 bases, J lost 5 bases, and 4 bases stayed unmatched. Germline CDR1 reads MDHEN; CDR2 reads SYDVKM. The CDR3: CASSFGGGNNEQFF. In nucleotides, the CDR3 is TGTGCCAGCAGTTTCGGCGGGGGAAACAATGAGCAGTTCTTC. The full variable domain, its missing parts supplied by reference TRBV28 and TRBJ2-1, is DVKVTQSSRYLVKRTGEKVFLECVQDMDHENMFWYRQDPGLGLRLIYFSYDVKMKEKGDIPEGYSVSREKKERFSLILESASTNQTSMYLCASSFGGGNNEQFFGPGTRLTVL.

There are a few counts of this clonotype. This sequence joins TRBV29-1 and TRBJ2-7, with D possibly matching TRBD1 (6 bases). Trimming stripped 7 bases from V and 5 bases from J, with 12 bases between. This CDR3 has 11 residues. Per germline, CDR1 SQVTM and CDR2 ANQGSEA. CDR3 amino acids: CSAPGANEQYF. CDR3 nucleotide sequence: TGCAGCGCGCCAGGGGCCAACGAGCAGTACTTC.

This chain connects TRBV20-1 to TRBJ2-2; 10 positions agree with TRBD2. The trim removed 6 bases at V and 4 bases at J, leaving 8 bases unmatched. Looked up from germline, CDR1 is DFQATT and CDR2 is SNEGSKA (reference sequence). The CDR3 has 15 residues. The CDR3, as DNA: TGCAGTGCCCTGGGAGCGGGAGGGCCCACCGGGGAGCTGTTTTTT. Encoded protein: CSALGAGGPTGELFF.

This clonotype occurred many times. The chain employs TRBV7-9 and TRBJ2-5; no clear D. The CDR3 consists of 17 residues. V lost 1 base and J lost 1, with 16 bases in between. Germline CDR1 SEHNR, CDR2 FQNEAQ (reference sequence). CDR3 nucleotide sequence: TGTGCCAGCAGCTTAGAGGCTGGGTTTCGGTCCCAAGAGACCCAGTACTTC. Protein: CASSLEAGFRSQETQYF.

The V call is TRBV6-5, the J call TRBJ1-1, with D perhaps TRBD1 (5 bases). This CDR3 spans 13 amino acids. Germline CDR1 reads MNHEY; CDR2 reads SVGAGI. The V and J ends lost 5 bases and 2 bases respectively, with 9 bases between them. The CDR3 bases are TGTGCCAGCAGTCGCAGGGTTAACACTGAAGCTTTCTTT. Translated: CASSRRVNTEAFF.

This clonotype was counted between two and nine times. V usage is TRBV18 and J usage is TRBJ2-1, with D perhaps matching TRBD1 or TRBD2 (7 bases each). Germline V lookup: CDR1 KGHSH, CDR2 LQKENI. Trimming stripped 5 bases from V and 7 bases from J, with 18 bases between. The CDR3 is made up of 15 amino acids. The DNA of the CDR3 is TGTGCCAGCTCATTTTTCGACAGGGAGGGGAATGAGCAGTTCTTC. As protein: CASSFFDREGNEQFF. The variable domain in full, completed from reference TRBV18 and TRBJ2-1, reads NAGVMQNPRHLVRRRGQEARLRCSPMKGHSHVYWYRQLPEEGLKFMVYLQKENIIDESGMPKERFSAEFPKEGPSILRIQQVVRGDSAAYFCASSFFDREGNEQFFGPGTRLTVL.